This section outlines one TCR beta chain sequence together with its context. Its antigen is currently unknown. Unique molecular identifiers were incorporated during preparation of the TCRbeta library. TCRdb itself ran the PCR reads through MiXCR, one entry per CDR3 protein. This repertoire shows a few hundred thousand distinct CDR3 sequences, around 46% found once; its top ten account for 25% to 30%. The CDR3 is 13 residues long. V was pared by 2 bases and J by 6 bases, with 9 bases between. Germline V CDR1 and CDR2: SGHKS, YYEKEE (reference sequence). This record comes from a study of T-cell reconstitution after alpha-beta-depleted transplantation in children. Broader study findings: Among T cells one year after transplant, newly produced cells accounted for most counts and diversity. It was surviving recipient T cells and thymic progenitors that gave some patients high TCRbeta diversity at day 60. It was reported that alpha-beta T cells came from several hundred expanded graft clones (about two months after transplant).

Sequencing used PBMCs, obtained before TCRalphabeta/CD19-depleted stem cell transplant. V is TRBV5-5 and J is TRBJ1-5; D may be TRBD1 (5 bases). The receptor comes from a girl aged 2 to 10 with aplastic anemia, due to receive a stem cell transplant. The CDR3 nucleotides read TGTGCCAGCAGCTTTCAGGGAGGTCAGCCCCAGCATTTT. This encodes CASSFQGGQPQHF.